These 15 T cell receptor beta chains share one sample of origin, sequenced in a study of spatial heterogeneity in lung cancer. Time point in this sample: sample taken at primary tumor resection. Material for sequencing was whole RNA from tumor, nontumor lung or frozen PBMC, left unsorted. TCRdb ran MiXCR on the 5' RACE reads and lists one entry per CDR3 protein. The sample has roughly 9,800 distinct CDR3 sequences, roughly 5.5% seen once. The sequences come from PBMCs, collected at surgery. The receptors were sampled from a male donor with early-stage non-small cell lung cancer.

The gene calls are TRBV29-1 and TRBJ1-2, with D possibly being TRBD1 (6 bases). The germline V gene has CDR1 SQVTM and CDR2 ANQGSEA. Trimming cost V 7 bases and J 3 bases, with 15 bases left between them. The CDR3 has 13 amino acids. The DNA for the CDR3 is TGCAGCGCCGAAACAGGGAAGGACTATGGCTACACCTTC. Protein sequence: CSAETGKDYGYTF. The full variable domain, in which reference TRBV29-1 and TRBJ1-2 provide the parts outside the CDR3, is SAVISQKPSRDICQRGTSLTIQCQVDSQVTMMFWYRQQPGQSLTLIATANQGSEATYESGFVIDKFPISRPNLTFSTLTVSNMSPEDSSIYLCSAETGKDYGYTFGSGTRLTVV.

By frequency in the sample, this clonotype is medium-sized. CDR3 protein: CASRMDRDRSNQPQHF. In DNA, the CDR3 is TGTGCCAGCAGGATGGACAGGGACCGAAGCAATCAGCCCCAGCATTTT. This chain connects TRBV2 to TRBJ1-5; TRBD1 matches 8 bases. Germline assignment: CDR1 SNHLY and CDR2 FYNNEI. Losses at the gene ends were 6 bases for V and 1 base for J; bases not matched to a gene: 8. The CDR3 is 16 residues long.

The sample holds many counts of this clonotype. V is TRBV11-1 and J is TRBJ2-1; D is uncertain. Trimming took 3 bases from V and 10 from J, leaving 10 bases between them. Germline CDR1 and CDR2: SGHAT and FQDESV (reference sequence). The CDR3 consists of 12 residues. DNA of the CDR3: TGTGCCAGCAGCTTCCGGACGGAAGAGCAGTTCTTC. Translating it yields CASSFRTEEQFF.

This clonotype was counted ten times or more. The chain couples TRBV18 to TRBJ2-1; tentatively, D is TRBD2 (6 bases). With 5 bases removed from V and 5 bases from J, the gap between germline ends came to 22 bases. This CDR3 is 17 amino acids long. Germline CDR1 is KGHSH and CDR2 is LQKENI. The DNA for the CDR3 is TGTGCCAGCTCATCGCGTCCCCCGACTAGTTCACACAATGAGCAGTTCTTC. It specifies CASSSRPPTSSHNEQFF.

Only a few counts were recorded for this clonotype. The chain recombines TRBV15 with TRBJ2-3; the D is unclear. Germline V gene data show CDR1 as LNHNV and CDR2 as YYDKDF (reference sequence). V lost 0 bases and J 0 bases, leaving 7 bases between the germline ends. There are 15 residues in the CDR3. Written as DNA, the CDR3 is TGTGCCACCAGCAGAGATCCACAGAGCACAGATACGCAGTATTTT. Translation gives CATSRDPQSTDTQYF.

This clonotype was recorded a few times. This sequence joins TRBV27 and TRBJ2-7; unclear D gene. The CDR3 has 13 residues. In germline, CDR1 is MNHEY, CDR2 SMNVEV (reference sequence). V was pared by 8 bases and J by 2 bases, with 13 bases between. DNA of the CDR3: TGTGCCAGCGGTCCTCTTGGGACCTACGAGCAGTACTTC. Protein: CASGPLGTYEQYF.

There are many counts of this clonotype. J is TRBJ2-7 and V is TRBV6-6; the match to TRBD2 covers 13 bases. The CDR3 contains 16 residues. The V gene's germline CDR1 is MNHNY and CDR2 SVGAGI (reference sequence). J lost 0 bases, V lost 5 bases, and 4 bases had no gene match. CDR3 loop: CASSKWTSGSSYEQYF. DNA of the CDR3: TGTGCCAGCAGTAAATGGACTAGCGGGAGCTCCTACGAGCAGTACTTC.

This clonotype is medium-sized in the sample. The V call is TRBV28, the J call TRBJ1-1; D gene ambiguous. This CDR3 spans 15 amino acids. Trimming took 4 bases from V and 0 from J, leaving 12 bases between them. Germline CDR1 is MDHEN and CDR2 is SYDVKM. Here the CDR3 reads CASSSETDMNTEAFF. The CDR3 nucleotides are TGTGCCAGCAGTTCCGAAACGGATATGAACACTGAAGCTTTCTTT.

This rearrangement joins TRBV2 to TRBJ2-1, with 10 bases that match TRBD1. CDR1 and CDR2 (germline): SNHLY, FYNNEI. CDR3 length: 14 amino acids. V lost 4 bases to trimming and J lost 3 bases; unmatched junction nucleotides: 0. CDR3 protein: CASSGDRGYNEQFF. CDR3 nucleotide sequence: TGTGCCAGCAGTGGGGACAGGGGCTACAATGAGCAGTTCTTC.

This clonotype was seen repeatedly, ten times or more. V and J are TRBV20-1 and TRBJ2-3; maybe TRBD2 (5 bases). The V and J ends lost 3 bases and 1 base respectively, with 20 bases between them. The CDR3 loop spans 17 amino acids. Per germline, CDR1 DFQATT and CDR2 SNEGSKA (reference sequence). Here the CDR3 reads CSASPVGESEGTDTQYF. The CDR3 DNA is TGCAGTGCTAGCCCAGTTGGGGAGAGCGAGGGCACAGATACGCAGTATTTT.

In its sample, this clonotype was seen many times. This rearrangement joins TRBV7-2 to TRBJ1-3, with TRBD1 as a possible D gene (5 bases). The germline V and J ends were trimmed by 5 bases and 0 bases, with 8 bases remaining between them. Germline assignment: CDR1 SGHTA and CDR2 FQGNSA. The CDR3 loop spans 14 amino acids. CDR3 sequence: CASSLGGSGNTIYF. The CDR3 coding sequence is TGTGCCAGCAGCCTGGGGGGCTCTGGAAACACCATATATTTT.

The chain uses TRBV29-1 and TRBJ2-7; D may match TRBD1 or TRBD2 (6 bases each). From germline, CDR1 is SQVTM and CDR2 ANQGSEA. This CDR3 has 11 amino acids. Trimming took off 4 bases at V and 6 bases at J, with 10 bases between the two ends. The CDR3 DNA reads TGCAGCGTTGGAGGGGGGCGCGAGCAGTACTTC. Its translation is CSVGGGREQYF.

This clonotype has at least ten counts. The V gene is TRBV28, the J gene TRBJ2-2; perhaps TRBD1 as D (5 bases). V lost 4 bases and J lost 9, with 9 bases in between. The CDR3 has 12 amino acids. Germline-derived CDR1 and CDR2 are MDHEN and SYDVKM. CDR3 protein: CASSSDTRELFF. DNA of the CDR3: TGTGCCAGCAGTTCGGACACTCGGGAGCTGTTTTTT.

Sample share makes this clonotype medium-sized. CDR3 region: CASTDDFGRKKLFF. CDR3 DNA sequence: TGTGCCAGCACAGACGATTTCGGTCGAAAAAAACTGTTTTTT. The chain couples TRBV2 to TRBJ1-4, with D uncertain. Germline CDR1 reads SNHLY; CDR2 reads FYNNEI. Trimming shortened V by 7 bases and J by 9 bases, and 18 bases separated the two germline ends. The CDR3 contains 14 residues.

This clonotype was detected ten times or more. The V and J genes are TRBV28 and TRBJ1-2; perhaps TRBD1 as D (5 bases). From germline, CDR1 is MDHEN and CDR2 SYDVKM. CDR3 length equals 14 residues. The V end lost 6 bases, the J end lost 7 bases, and 18 bases lay between the germline ends. The CDR3 bases are TGTGCCAGCAGCCCCACGCAGGGTAGAAGTGGCTACACCTTC. Translated, it gives CASSPTQGRSGYTF.